Listed here are 13 T cell receptor beta chains from one sample, sequenced in a study of read filtering for tumor transcriptome and immune sequencing. This library used roughly 400 ng RNA and molecular barcoded adaptors spanning alpha/delta and beta/gamma chains. Using its own MiXCR run on the reads, TCRdb lists one record per CDR3 protein. The sample holds about 130,000 distinct CDR3 sequences, about an eighth seen once. Sequenced input: a population of CD138-negative cells sorted from bone marrow. The receptors here all came from a donor aged 40 or over with multiple myeloma.

This clonotype was counted only a few times. An end of the junction differs from the germline gene, which may be a read error. The genes are TRBV6-5 and TRBJ2-7, with a possible D match to TRBD2 (5 bases). CDR1 and CDR2 from the germline V gene are MNHEY and SVGAGI. The length of the CDR3 is 14 residues. The CDR3, as DNA: TGTACCAGCAGCCCTTTAGGAGGTTCCTACGAGCAGTACTTC. Residues: CTSSPLGGSYEQYF.

This clonotype was counted ten times or more. The chain carries TRBV5-4 and TRBJ1-4; D remains ambiguous. The germline V gene encodes CDR1 SGHNT and CDR2 YYREEE (reference sequence). The CDR3 totals 15 residues. V gave up 1 base and J gave up 10 bases, with 17 bases separating them. CDR3 amino acids: CASSLNGPPSGKLFF. CDR3 in DNA: TGTGCCAGCAGCTTGAACGGGCCCCCAAGCGGAAAACTGTTTTTT.

This clonotype was observed at least ten times. The chain recombines TRBV29-1 with TRBJ2-3; 14 bases map to TRBD2. This CDR3 spans 15 amino acids. CDR1 is SQVTM, CDR2 ANQGSEA, per germline. The V segment lost 6 bases and the J segment 4 bases; nucleotides outside the gene matches: 6. CDR3 sequence: CSVGTSGSTSDTQYF. In DNA, the CDR3 is TGCAGCGTCGGGACTAGCGGGAGTACGTCAGATACGCAGTATTTT.

The chain carries TRBV18 and TRBJ2-2, with D possibly matching TRBD2 (6 bases). V was cut by 3 bases and J by 3 bases, with 11 bases left in between. Per germline, CDR1 KGHSH and CDR2 LQKENI. The CDR3 sequence is 15 residues long. In DNA, the CDR3 is TGTGCCAGCTCACCGCCTAGCGTTGACACCGGGGAGCTGTTTTTT. Protein product: CASSPPSVDTGELFF.

The sample holds many counts of this clonotype. The chain has TRBV5-4 and TRBJ2-5, with 7 bases aligning to TRBD2. The V and J ends lost 4 bases and 5 bases, in that order; junction bases with no gene match: 8. The V gene's germline CDR1 is SGHNT and CDR2 YYREEE (reference sequence). This CDR3 is 14 amino acids long. The DNA of the CDR3 is TGTGCCAGCAGCGAGAGCGGGGAGCGGGAGACCCAGTACTTC. It specifies CASSESGERETQYF.

The table lists this clonotype with many counts. The chain recombines TRBV27 with TRBJ1-1; the D gene is possibly TRBD1 (5 bases). CDR1 is MNHEY and CDR2 is SMNVEV in the germline V gene (reference sequence). Trimming removed 5 bases at V and 0 bases at J, with 10 bases between. This CDR3 is built from 14 residues. CDR3 region: CASSSRVMNTEAFF. CDR3 sequence (DNA): TGTGCCAGCAGTAGCAGGGTTATGAACACTGAAGCTTTCTTT.

This clonotype was counted between two and nine times. This chain uses TRBV14 with TRBJ2-2, with unresolved D. V was shortened by 2 bases and J by 0 bases, with 10 bases between the two germline ends. There are 16 residues in the CDR3. Germline V CDR1 and CDR2: SGHDN, FVKESK. The CDR3 region is CASSQWVGTNTGELFF. The CDR3 coding sequence is TGTGCCAGCAGCCAATGGGTGGGGACGAACACCGGGGAGCTGTTTTTT.

This clonotype was found once. A much bigger clone sits one base away, suggesting this may be a read error. The conserved final phenylalanine or tryptophan is absent from the CDR3, which likely points to a read error. This chain uses TRBV19 with TRBJ1-1, with 10 bases lining up with TRBD1. V was pared by 7 bases and J by 5 bases, with 7 bases of the junction left unmatched. The CDR3 totals 14 residues. In germline, CDR1 is LNHDA, CDR2 SQIVND (reference sequence). CDR3 nucleotide sequence: TGTGCCAGTACCACGACAGGGGGCGTAACTGAAGCTTTCTGT. Protein: CASTTTGGVTEAFC.

In this sample, this clonotype turned up many times. The chain joins TRBV7-8 to TRBJ2-3; 9 bases match TRBD2. This CDR3 has 16 residues. J was trimmed by 6 bases and V by 5 bases; bases with no gene match: 12. Germline CDR1 and CDR2: SGHVS and FQNEAQ. CDR3 DNA: TGTGCCAGCAGCCCTGGAGGGACTAGCCGTTCGGATACGCAGTATTTT. Amino acids: CASSPGGTSRSDTQYF.

This clonotype was seen repeatedly, ten times or more. The chain uses TRBV6-6 and TRBJ1-5, with D perhaps TRBD1 (6 bases). The CDR3 totals 14 residues. The germline CDR1 and CDR2 sequences are MNHNY and SVGAGI (reference sequence). V gave up 2 bases and J gave up 6 bases, with 11 bases separating them. Here the CDR3 DNA reads TGTGCCAGCAGTTACCTACAGGGTAGTCAGCCCCAGCATTTT. Translating gives CASSYLQGSQPQHF.

In this sample, this clonotype turned up once. A read error may explain this, as a much larger clone is one base away. The rearrangement links TRBV6-1 to TRBJ2-1, with 8 bases lining up with TRBD1. The germline CDR1 and CDR2 sequences are MNHNS and SASEGT. The length of the CDR3 is 15 residues. Trimming cost V 3 bases and J 2 bases; bases outside gene matches: 3. CDR3: CASSDPGGAYNEQFF. Here the CDR3 DNA reads TGTGCCAGCAGTGACCCAGGGGGCGCCTACAATGAGCAGTTCTTC.

As to this clonotype: A read error is possible here, since a much larger clone lies one base away. The rearrangement links TRBV5-1 to TRBJ2-3; 7 bases agree with TRBD1. The V and J ends lost 4 bases and 5 bases, in that order; junction bases with no gene match: 7. The germline V gene encodes CDR1 SGHRS and CDR2 YFSETQ. The CDR3 extends over 14 amino acids. The CDR3 nucleotides read TGCGCCAGCAGCCCCCGACAGGGTTTAGATACGCAGTATTTT. It translates to CASSPRQGLDTQYF.

This clonotype was seen a few times. This chain uses TRBV27 with TRBJ1-5; 9 nucleotides match TRBD1. V was pared by 5 bases and J by 6 bases, with 5 bases of the junction left unmatched. The germline CDR1 and CDR2 sequences are MNHEY and SMNVEV (reference sequence). This CDR3 contains 14 residues. CDR3 sequence (DNA): TGTGCCAGCAGTACCCGGACAGGGGTTCAGCCCCAGCATTTT. This encodes CASSTRTGVQPQHF.